Presented here are 24 T cell receptor beta chains from one specimen sequenced in a study of Graves' ophthalmopathy and Graves' hyperthyroidism. RNA served as the template for amplifying TCR beta CDR3 regions. The first round was an RT-PCR with HTBI primers, and the second round was a multiplex PCR. In TCRdb, the multiplex PCR reads were re-called with MiXCR into one record per CDR3 protein. Among about 1.2 million distinct CDR3 sequences listed, about 36% were seen once. What was sequenced was peripheral blood or thyroid tissue (not recorded which). The origin of the receptors is an adult man with Graves' hyperthyroidism.

A remark on this clonotype: Just one base apart from a much larger clone, this may be a read error. V is TRBV10-1 and J is TRBJ2-2, with D unclear. The V and J ends lost 10 bases and 3 bases respectively, with 12 bases between them. The CDR3 length is 13 residues. Germline assignment: CDR1 WNHNN and CDR2 SYGVQD (reference sequence). As DNA, the CDR3 is TGCGCCATTCCGGTACCGTACACCGGGGAGCTGTTTTTT. It yields the protein CAIPVPYTGELFF.

This chain joins TRBV29-1 and TRBJ1-6, with 8 bases that match TRBD1. CDR3 length: 15 residues. In germline, CDR1 is SQVTM, CDR2 ANQGSEA. After removal of 0 bases from V and 18 bases from J, the junction contained 16 bases not matched to a gene. CDR3 residues: CSVEDRTGGGPSGHF. DNA of the CDR3: TGCAGCGTTGAAGATCGCACAGGGGGAGGGCCCTCAGGCCACTTT.

Details on this clonotype: A much larger clone differs from this one at a single base, so this may be a read error. The rearrangement uses TRBV9 and TRBJ1-1; 8 nucleotides match TRBD1. Trimming cost V 5 bases and J 11 bases; bases outside gene matches: 11. Germline V gene sequence: CDR1 SGDLS, CDR2 YYNGEE. The CDR3 sequence is 13 residues long. The CDR3 DNA is TGTGCCAGCAGTCCTGTGACAGGGGAGGTGGCTTTCTTT. The encoded protein is CASSPVTGEVAFF. Combining the CDR3 with reference TRBV9 and TRBJ1-1 gives the whole variable domain DSGVTQTPKHLITATGQRVTLRCSPRSGDLSVYWYQQSLDQGLQFLIQYYNGEERAKGNILERFSAQQFPDLHSELNLSSLELGDSALYFCASSPVTGEVAFFGQGTRLTVV.

V gene TRBV20-1 combines with J gene TRBJ2-5, with unresolved D. V dropped 6 bases and J dropped 1 base, with 12 bases sitting between them. CDR1 DFQATT and CDR2 SNEGSKA come from the germline V gene (reference sequence). CDR3 length: 13 amino acids. The CDR3 nucleotides are TGCAGTGCACGGATGCTCCTCCAAGAGACCCAGTACTTC. Amino acids: CSARMLLQETQYF.

Of note for this clonotype: This clone may be a read error of a much larger clone one base away. Given the absence of the conserved phenylalanine or tryptophan at the CDR3 end, a read error is likely. The chain joins TRBV20-1 to TRBJ2-7, with 9 bases lining up with TRBD2. With 3 bases clipped from V and 1 base from J, the junction kept 7 bases outside the gene matches. This CDR3 comprises 15 residues. In germline, CDR1 is DFQATT, CDR2 SNEGSKA (reference sequence). In DNA form, the CDR3 reads TGCAGTGCTAGGCATAGCGGGAGTCGGTCCTACGAGCAGTACCTC. Translating gives CSARHSGSRSYEQYL.

This rearrangement joins TRBV10-3 to TRBJ2-7; 8 positions agree with TRBD2. Germline values: CDR1 ENHRY, CDR2 SYGVKD. J was trimmed by 2 bases and V by 10 bases; bases with no gene match: 16. This CDR3 has 16 amino acids. The CDR3 region has the DNA TGTGCCACGTCGGGCGGAGGGGGAGCGGGAGCCTACGAGCAGTACTTC. This translates into CATSGGGGAGAYEQYF.

Note on this clonotype: One end of the junction does not line up with germline, which may come from a read error. V and J are TRBV4-3 and TRBJ1-4; the D gene is possibly TRBD1 (6 bases). CDR3 length: 13 residues. Germline CDR1 reads LGHNA; CDR2 reads YSLEER. The CDR3 spells CASSPRQEEKLLF. CDR3 sequence (DNA): TGCGCCAGCAGCCCCCGACAGGAGGAAAAACTGCTTTTT.

This clonotype has ten or more counts. The chain couples TRBV4-3 to TRBJ1-2, with a tentative D call TRBD1 (5 bases). Germline CDR1 LGHNA, CDR2 YSLEER. Trimming left V 0 bases short and J 2 bases short, with 13 bases between. CDR3 length: 16 amino acids. CDR3 protein: CASSQDHQGGNYGYTF. The CDR3 DNA is TGCGCCAGCAGCCAAGATCACCAGGGCGGAAACTATGGCTACACCTTC.

This clonotype was detected a few times. The genes are TRBV7-2 and TRBJ1-1, with 7 bases aligning to TRBD1. Losses at the gene ends were 2 bases for V and 2 bases for J; bases not matched to a gene: 11. Germline V CDR1 and CDR2: SGHTA, FQGNSA. This CDR3 has 17 residues. The CDR3 sequence is CASSLRSRGLGNTEAFF. The CDR3 coding sequence is TGTGCCAGCAGCTTAAGGTCGAGGGGGCTAGGAAACACTGAAGCTTTCTTT. Full variable domain (missing parts from reference TRBV7-2 and TRBJ1-1): GAGVSQSPSNKVTEKGKDVELRCDPISGHTALYWYRQSLGQGLEFLIYFQGNSAPDKSGLPSDRFSAERTGGSVSTLTIQRTQQEDSAVYLCASSLRSRGLGNTEAFFGQGTRLTVV.

The chain couples TRBV7-9 to TRBJ2-7, with 7 bases matching TRBD2. The CDR3 covers 16 residues. With 1 base clipped from V and 2 bases from J, the junction kept 8 bases outside the gene matches. The germline gives CDR1 SEHNR, CDR2 FQNEAQ (reference sequence). CDR3 region: CASSLGALAVPYEQYF. CDR3 DNA: TGTGCCAGCAGCTTAGGTGCCCTAGCGGTTCCCTACGAGCAGTACTTC.

Remarks on this clonotype: One end of the junction is discordant with germline, which a read error may explain. V usage is TRBV11-2 and J usage is TRBJ1-1; D gene uncertain. CDR3 length: 14 amino acids. The germline V gene has CDR1 SGHAT and CDR2 FQNNGV. CDR3 nucleotide sequence: TGTGCCAGCAGATTAGAGGGAGATAACACTGAAGCTTTCTTT. Residues: CASRLEGDNTEAFF.

Comment on this clonotype: A single base separates this from a much larger clone, so it may be a read error. The chain carries TRBV2 and TRBJ2-2; D unclear. CDR1 and CDR2 from the germline V gene are SNHLY and FYNNEI. This CDR3 is 17 amino acids long. V was shortened by 3 bases and J by 1 base, with 15 bases between the two germline ends. Here the CDR3 reads CASSDSKETMNTGELFF. CDR3 DNA: TGTGCCAGCAGTGATTCAAAGGAAACAATGAACACCGGGGAGCTGTTTTTT.

This clonotype was seen many times. J is TRBJ2-7 and V is TRBV7-9; D gene unclear. V shed 6 bases and J shed 4 bases, with 10 bases lying between them. CDR3 size: 12 residues. CDR1 is SEHNR, CDR2 FQNEAQ, per germline (reference sequence). CDR3 sequence: CASSRNFYEQYF. The CDR3 nucleotides read TGTGCCAGCAGTCGAAACTTTTACGAGCAGTACTTC. Full variable domain (rest looked up from reference TRBV7-9 and TRBJ2-7): DTGVSQNPRHKITKRGQNVTFRCDPISEHNRLYWYRQTLGQGPEFLTYFQNEAQLEKSRLLSDRFSAERPKGSFSTLEIQRTEQGDSAMYLCASSRNFYEQYFGPGTRLTVT.

There are many counts of this clonotype. The CDR3 nucleotides are TGTGCCAGCAGCTTACCCAGGGGCTATGGCTACACCTTC. Its protein product is CASSLPRGYGYTF. This chain joins TRBV7-2 and TRBJ1-2, with a possible D match to TRBD1 (6 bases). This CDR3 comprises 13 residues. Trimming shortened V by 2 bases and J by 4 bases, and 8 bases separated the two germline ends. Germline loops: CDR1 SGHTA, CDR2 FQGNSA.

This sequence joins TRBV7-3 and TRBJ2-5, with 7 bases aligning to TRBD2. Germline V gene data show CDR1 as SGHTA and CDR2 as FQGTGA. Unmatched junction bases numbered 12, after V lost 6 bases and J lost 5 bases. The CDR3 loop spans 15 amino acids. The CDR3 protein is CASSEGGPNMETQYF. CDR3 DNA sequence: TGTGCCAGCAGTGAGGGAGGGCCTAATATGGAGACCCAGTACTTC.

V is TRBV28 and J is TRBJ1-1; D gene uncertain. Germline CDR1 and CDR2: MDHEN and SYDVKM. The CDR3 extends over 15 amino acids. V shed 4 bases and J shed 3 bases, with 15 bases lying between them. The CDR3 loop is CASSSPPSGYTEAFF. CDR3 DNA: TGTGCCAGCAGTTCCCCACCTTCCGGCTACACTGAAGCTTTCTTT.

This sequence joins TRBV7-9 and TRBJ1-2; weak D call: TRBD1 (5 bases). CDR1 and CDR2 (germline): SEHNR, FQNEAQ (reference sequence). This CDR3 contains 13 residues. The germline V and J ends were trimmed by 5 bases and 8 bases, with 15 bases remaining between them. This CDR3 reads CASSQDTRGGYTF. The DNA for the CDR3 is TGTGCCAGCAGCCAGGACACGCGGGGAGGCTACACCTTC.

V gene TRBV15 combines with J gene TRBJ1-5, with D uncertain. The germline V and J ends were trimmed by 4 bases and 3 bases, with 1 base remaining between them. The germline V gene encodes CDR1 LNHNV and CDR2 YYDKDF (reference sequence). The CDR3 sequence is 11 residues long. The CDR3: CATSINQPQHF. CDR3 coding DNA: TGTGCCACCAGCATCAATCAGCCCCAGCATTTT.

This clonotype was detected many times. The chain couples TRBV15 to TRBJ1-1; TRBD1 is a possible D gene (5 bases). CDR1 and CDR2 from the germline V gene are LNHNV and YYDKDF (reference sequence). V dropped 0 bases and J dropped 5 bases, with 10 bases sitting between them. The CDR3 runs 14 residues. The CDR3 here is CATSRDPGRTEAFF. The CDR3, as DNA: TGTGCCACCAGCAGAGATCCAGGGAGAACTGAAGCTTTCTTT.

This clonotype has at least ten counts. The chain links TRBV7-9 to TRBJ1-4; weak D call: TRBD1 (5 bases). The CDR3 runs to 14 residues. Germline CDR1 is SEHNR and CDR2 is FQNEAQ (reference sequence). V lost 5 bases, J lost 11 bases, and 18 bases lay in between. Here the CDR3 DNA reads TGTGCCAGCAGCCCCCAGTTGGGGGTGGAGAAACTGTTTTTT. Protein: CASSPQLGVEKLFF.

About this clonotype itself: Since a much larger clone is just one base distant, this may be a read error. V and J are TRBV7-2 and TRBJ1-3, with D possibly being TRBD1 (6 bases). This CDR3 spans 15 amino acids. The germline gives CDR1 SGHTA, CDR2 FQGNSA. The CDR3 DNA follows: TGTGCCGGCAGCTTTCAGGGGTTGACTGGAAACACCATATATTTT. Protein sequence: CAGSFQGLTGNTIYF.

As to this clonotype: A much bigger clone sits one base away, suggesting this may be a read error. The chain joins TRBV6-6 to TRBJ2-5, with D possibly matching TRBD2 (5 bases). CDR3 size: 10 residues. Germline V gene data show CDR1 as MNHNY and CDR2 as SVGAGI (reference sequence). In DNA, the CDR3 is TGTGCCGCGGGCGAAGAGGCCCAGTACTTC. It is translated as CAAGEEAQYF.

This clonotype is a singleton in its sample. A read error may account for a junction end that differs from germline. This sequence joins TRBV5-1 and TRBJ2-2, with D perhaps TRBD2 (6 bases). The length of the CDR3 is 15 residues. Germline V gene lookup returns CDR1 SGHRS and CDR2 YFSETQ. CDR3 protein: CASSSDPLRGGELFF. DNA of the CDR3: TGTGCCAGCAGCTCGGACCCTCTCCGGGGGGGGGAGCTGTTTTTT.

Comment on this clonotype: This may come from a read error, since a much larger clone is one base off. The rearrangement uses TRBV5-1 and TRBJ2-5, with 8 bases lining up with TRBD1. Germline V lookup: CDR1 SGHRS, CDR2 YFSETQ. Trimming took 4 bases from V and 5 from J; bases not matched to a gene: 7. This CDR3 comprises 14 residues. CDR3 protein: CASSGRTGMETQYF. The DNA of the CDR3 is TGCGCCAGCAGCGGAAGGACAGGGATGGAGACCCAGTACTTC.